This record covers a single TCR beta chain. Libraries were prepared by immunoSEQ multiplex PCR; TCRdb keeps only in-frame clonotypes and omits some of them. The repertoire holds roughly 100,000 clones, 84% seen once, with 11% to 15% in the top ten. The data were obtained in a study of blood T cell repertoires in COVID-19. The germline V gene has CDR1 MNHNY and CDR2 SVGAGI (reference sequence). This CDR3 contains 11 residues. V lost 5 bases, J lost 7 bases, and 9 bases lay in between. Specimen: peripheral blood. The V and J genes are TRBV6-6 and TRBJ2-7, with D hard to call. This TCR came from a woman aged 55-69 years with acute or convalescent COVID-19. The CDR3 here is CASSTLGEQYF. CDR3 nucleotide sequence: TGTGCCAGCAGTACCCTCGGGGAGCAGTACTTC.